This T cell receptor beta chain was sequenced for a study of beta chain features in type 1 diabetes listed by TCRdb under 2018. Background for the entire study: Mean age, gender distribution, total cell number and subset yield did not differ between patients and healthy donors. A total of some 100,000,000 sorted cells were examined across all samples, and a strong correlation was observed between cell number per subset and RNA yield. The study compared the TCRB repertoires of sorted circulating CD4+ T cell subsets in recently diagnosed type 1 diabetes patients with those in matched healthy donors. Regulatory and stem cell-like memory subsets were isolated from only 8 patients and about eight healthy donors, whereas naive and central memory subsets came from all 30 or so donors. Overall results and qualifications from the work: The naive, central memory and regulatory TCRB repertoires appeared to resemble one another more closely among patients than among healthy donors. In all four CD4+ subsets, TCRB CDR3 length was moderately but significantly shorter in type 1 diabetes patients. At VDJ recombination sites, type 1 diabetes patients had fewer insertions and more deleted nucleotides, which implies abnormalities in thymic rearrangement. Because cDNA rather than genomic DNA was sequenced, highly expressing activated cells could have been over-represented, although no difference in activation and CD3 levels was found between groups. Because the HLA sub-analyses included only small numbers of individuals, any influence of HLA type on TCRB rearrangement was left unresolved. Shorter templates might have been favored by PCR, but patient and control samples were amplified and corrected together, so both groups would have been affected equally by any skew.

Comment on this clone: The clone's antigen remains unknown. Qualities for individual bases were not recorded, and no much larger clone is one base off. In the same sample, other DNA sequences code for this CDR3.

Each donor gave one peripheral blood draw, roughly 0.12 L on average, collected into heparinised tubes. Using a panel that included CD45RO, CCR7, CD25, CD127, CD95 and CD27, naive, central memory, regulatory and stem cell-like memory CD4+ T cells were sorted on a BD FACSAria II. All sorted populations exceeded 95% purity. PBMCs were isolated right away by Lymphoprep density gradient centrifugation and were stained directly, without culture. So that batch effects would be minimized, each experiment stained and sorted samples in pairs, pairing one healthy donor with one patient. The germline V gene yields SGHRS for CDR1 and YFSETQ for CDR2. Spanning cysteine to phenylalanine, the CDR3 consists of 14 amino acids. CDR3 DNA only is kept here, 42 bases in frame from base 1. Clipping removes 4 bases from V and 0 bases from J, with 0 as the unmatched junction base count. All of the isolated RNA was reverse transcribed with the High Capacity cDNA Reverse Transcription Kit, so expressed TCRB transcripts were sequenced. Deep immunoSEQ sequencing was applied to naive, central memory and regulatory T cell samples, giving an average of roughly 3.6 million total reads per sample. After sorted cells were lysed in RLT buffer, RNA was extracted with DNase-treated RNeasy Micro or Mini kits, with the choice depending on cell number. To prevent cross-contamination, every cell subset was processed on its own, while patient and healthy donor samples were processed together. The immunoSEQ multiplex PCR was used to amplify TCRB sequences from cDNA, generating 87-bp fragments that spanned the CDR3 region. Sequencing of the amplicons was done on the Illumina HiSeq platform. The paper's processing steps were these. Synthetic template baselines were used to correct PCR bias computationally, reads within Hamming distance 2 were collapsed, and singletons that could not be merged were discarded. Reads were aligned against IMGT to assign V, D and J genes, CDR3 length and insertions or deletions at six rearrangement sites. Within each subset, clonotype counts were normalized to sorted cell number, and only after that were true diversity and Gini coefficients computed with the tcR R package. The overlap coefficient, calculated on TCRB nucleotide sequences, was used to quantify repertoire sharing. Out-of-frame TCRB sequences from naive cells were analyzed as a proxy for the pre-selection repertoire. TCRdb re-hosts the immuneACCESS table, in-frame sequences only. Its copies lack some clones; in the studies checked, an unresolved V gene accounts for under half of them, and the cause for the rest is not known. The DNA gave D and trimming, while V, J and clone size come from that table. The sample has around 240,000 clones on record, roughly 9.6% of them singletons. The ten largest make up just under 0.035% of the sample.

The V and J genes are TRBV5-1 and TRBJ2-3; the central 9 bases match TRBD2. Sequenced input: naive CD4+ T cells from blood. The cell subset or site label here, explained by the study, means: true naive CD4+ T cells. The clonotype was recovered from a woman younger than 35 in good health. CDR3 region: CASSTSGSTDTQYF. The nucleotide sequence is TGCGCCAGCAGCACTAGCGGGAGCACAGATACGCAGTATTTT.